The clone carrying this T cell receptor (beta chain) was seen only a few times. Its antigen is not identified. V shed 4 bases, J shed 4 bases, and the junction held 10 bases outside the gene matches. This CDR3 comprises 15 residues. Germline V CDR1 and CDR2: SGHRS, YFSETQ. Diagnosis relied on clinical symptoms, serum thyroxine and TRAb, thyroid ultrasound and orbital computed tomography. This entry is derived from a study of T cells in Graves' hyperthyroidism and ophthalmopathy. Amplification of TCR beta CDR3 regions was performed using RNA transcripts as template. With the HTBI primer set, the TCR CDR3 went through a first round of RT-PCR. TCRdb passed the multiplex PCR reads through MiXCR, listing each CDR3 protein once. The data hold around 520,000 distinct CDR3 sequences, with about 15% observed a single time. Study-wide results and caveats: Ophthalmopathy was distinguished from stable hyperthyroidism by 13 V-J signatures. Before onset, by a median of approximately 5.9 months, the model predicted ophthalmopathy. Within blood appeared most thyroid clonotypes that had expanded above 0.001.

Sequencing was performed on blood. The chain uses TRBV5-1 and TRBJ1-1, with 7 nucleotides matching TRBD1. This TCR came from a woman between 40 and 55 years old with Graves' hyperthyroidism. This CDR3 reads CASSADRVAGTEAFF. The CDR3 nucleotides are TGCGCCAGCAGCGCCGACAGGGTCGCGGGCACTGAAGCTTTCTTT. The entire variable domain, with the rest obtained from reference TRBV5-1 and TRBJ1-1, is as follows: KAGVTQTPRYLIKTRGQQVTLSCSPISGHRSVSWYQQTPGQGLQFLFEYFSETQRNKGNFPGRFSGRQFSNSRSEMNVSTLELGDSALYLCASSADRVAGTEAFFGQGTRLTVV.